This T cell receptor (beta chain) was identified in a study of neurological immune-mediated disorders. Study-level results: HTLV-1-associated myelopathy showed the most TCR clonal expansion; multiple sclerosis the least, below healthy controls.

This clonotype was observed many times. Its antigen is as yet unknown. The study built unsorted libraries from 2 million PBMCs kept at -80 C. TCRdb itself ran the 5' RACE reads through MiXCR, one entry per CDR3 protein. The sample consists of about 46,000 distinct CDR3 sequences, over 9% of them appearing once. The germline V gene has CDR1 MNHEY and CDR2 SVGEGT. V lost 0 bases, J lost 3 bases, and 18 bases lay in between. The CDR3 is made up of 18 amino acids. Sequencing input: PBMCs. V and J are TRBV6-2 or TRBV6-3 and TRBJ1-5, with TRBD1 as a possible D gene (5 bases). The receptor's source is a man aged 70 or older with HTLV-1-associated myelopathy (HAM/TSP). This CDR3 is CASSYSARSGGFNQPQHF. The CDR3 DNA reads TGTGCCAGCAGTTACTCCGCCAGGTCTGGGGGTTTCAATCAGCCCCAGCATTTT.